A single T cell receptor (beta chain) is shown here with its context. The target of this receptor is not known. Nothing much larger sits one base from this clone, and base qualities are not available. Sequencing instrument: Illumina HiSeq 2500. TCR beta libraries were prepared by quantitative 5'-RACE with molecular barcodes. As for how the authors treated the data: To identify disease-linked TCR variants, a new computational method was used, one built on a probabilistic model of VDJ rearrangement. Using fastp trimming at Q25 and MiXCR clonotype assembly, TCRdb reanalyzed the public sequencing data and kept in-frame beta chains. Here each entry gathers all rows of one CDR3 protein and keeps the most common genes and DNA. TCRdb, rather than the study authors, made the V and J calls. The sample table holds 400,000 or so distinct CDR3 sequences, of which roughly 25% were seen once. Roughly 0.9% of the sample is taken by the ten largest.

These data are taken from a study of CD8 T cells in ankylosing spondylitis (dated by TCRdb to the late 2010s). Concerning the study at large: T cell receptor beta repertoires were profiled in healthy donors and ankylosing spondylitis patients so that disease-linked TCR variants could be found. The full study cohort comprised about 24 ankylosing spondylitis patients and 85 to 120 healthy donors. Samples of peripheral blood were taken, and for ankylosing spondylitis patients, synovial fluid was collected as well.

Overall results and qualifications from the work: The disease-linked clones had a CD8+ phenotype and were found at relatively low frequencies in peripheral blood. Blood from ankylosing spondylitis patients appeared to be characterized by a TCR beta motif made up of several highly homologous amino acid variants. The disease-linked clones were reported to be significantly enriched in matched synovial fluid samples from ankylosing spondylitis patients. Some of the motif variants had been reported before in the synovial fluid and blood of reactive arthritis patients, a finding that suggests common disease-initiation mechanisms.

This receptor was obtained from a male donor with ankylosing spondylitis. Sequenced material: blood, either unsorted or a sorted T cell fraction (not recorded which).

At the DNA level, the sequence is TGTGCCAGCAGCCGTAGCTTGGGGGAGACCCAGTACTTC. This gives the protein CASSRSLGETQYF. The receptor chain draws on TRBV6-1 and TRBJ2-5; the D gene remains uncertain. Reading from cysteine to phenylalanine, the CDR3 counts 13 amino acids. Kept here is only the CDR3 DNA, which spans 39 bases and is read in frame from base 1. CDR1 and CDR2 are read off the germline V gene as MNHNS and SASEGT. Trimming costs V 6 bases and J 5 bases, and their ends lie 13 bases apart.